The clone carrying this T cell receptor (beta chain) turned up a few times. The repertoire was sequenced with immunoSEQ multiplex PCR; TCRdb's copy has only in-frame clones and lacks some. The sample carries around 500,000 clones, 76% recorded once. The data are from a study of shared clonotypes between healthy human individuals. Germline V CDR1 and CDR2: SGHRS, YFSETQ. Trimming shortened V by 0 bases and J by 0 bases, and 7 bases separated the two germline ends. The CDR3 runs to 14 residues. The sample taken for sequencing was PBMCs. The chain is built from TRBV5-1 and TRBJ2-7; D is unresolved. This TCR was recovered from a woman aged 40 to 50 in good health. Some clones in this sample may be carry-over from other donors' samples. CDR3 sequence: CASSLGGNSYEQYF. DNA for the CDR3: TGCGCCAGCAGCTTGGGCGGAAACTCCTACGAGCAGTACTTC.